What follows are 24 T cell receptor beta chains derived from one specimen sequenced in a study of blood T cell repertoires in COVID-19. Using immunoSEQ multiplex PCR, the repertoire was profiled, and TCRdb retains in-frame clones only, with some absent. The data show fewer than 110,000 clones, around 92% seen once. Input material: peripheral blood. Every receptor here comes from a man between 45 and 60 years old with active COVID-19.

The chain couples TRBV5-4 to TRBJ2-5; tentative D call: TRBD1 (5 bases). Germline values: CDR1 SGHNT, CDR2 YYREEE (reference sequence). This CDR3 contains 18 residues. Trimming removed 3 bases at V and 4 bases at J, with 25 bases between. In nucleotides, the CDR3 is TGTGCCAGCAGCTCACCAGGTCAAATGGGGCGAAGGGGAGAGACCCAGTACTTC. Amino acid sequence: CASSSPGQMGRRGETQYF.

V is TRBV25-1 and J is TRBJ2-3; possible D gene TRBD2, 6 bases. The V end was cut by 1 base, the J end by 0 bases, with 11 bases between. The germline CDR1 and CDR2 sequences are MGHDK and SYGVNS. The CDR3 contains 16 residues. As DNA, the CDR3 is TGTGCCAGCAGTGAATTACGGGGGACTAGCACAGATACGCAGTATTTT. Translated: CASSELRGTSTDTQYF. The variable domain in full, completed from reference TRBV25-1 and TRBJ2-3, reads EADIYQTPRYLVIGTGKKITLECSQTMGHDKMYWYQQDPGMELHLIHYSYGVNSTEKGDLSSESTVSRIRTEHFPLTLESARPSHTSQYLCASSELRGTSTDTQYFGPGTRLTVL.

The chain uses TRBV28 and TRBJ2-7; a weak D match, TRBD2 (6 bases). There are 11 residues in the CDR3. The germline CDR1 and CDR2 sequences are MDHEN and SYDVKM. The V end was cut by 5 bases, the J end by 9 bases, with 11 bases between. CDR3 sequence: CASSLRTMQYF. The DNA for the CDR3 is TGTGCCAGCAGTCTCCGGACTATGCAGTACTTC.

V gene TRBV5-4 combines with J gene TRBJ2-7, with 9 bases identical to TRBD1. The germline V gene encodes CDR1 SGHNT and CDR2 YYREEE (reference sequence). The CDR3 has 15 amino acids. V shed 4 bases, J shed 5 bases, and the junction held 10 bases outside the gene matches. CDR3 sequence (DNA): TGTGCCAGCAGCGGGTACAGGGGGCGCGTGAACGAGCAGTACTTC. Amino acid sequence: CASSGYRGRVNEQYF.

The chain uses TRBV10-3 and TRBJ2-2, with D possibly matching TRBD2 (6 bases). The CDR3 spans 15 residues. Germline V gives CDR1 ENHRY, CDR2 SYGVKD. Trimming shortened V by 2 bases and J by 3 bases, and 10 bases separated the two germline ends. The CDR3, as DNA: TGTGCCATCAGTGAGACTAGCCGCGACACCGGGGAGCTGTTTTTT. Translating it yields CAISETSRDTGELFF.

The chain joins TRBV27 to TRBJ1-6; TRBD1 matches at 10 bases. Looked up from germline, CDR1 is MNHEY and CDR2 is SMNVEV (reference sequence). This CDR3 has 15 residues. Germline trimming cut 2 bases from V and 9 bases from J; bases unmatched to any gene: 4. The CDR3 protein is CASSLGWTGGSPLHF. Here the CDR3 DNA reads TGTGCCAGCAGTTTAGGCTGGACAGGGGGTTCACCCCTCCACTTT.

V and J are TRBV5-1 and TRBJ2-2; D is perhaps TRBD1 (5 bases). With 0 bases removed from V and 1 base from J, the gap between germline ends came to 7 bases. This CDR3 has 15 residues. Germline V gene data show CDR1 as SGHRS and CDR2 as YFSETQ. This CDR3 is CASSLGTGNTGELFF. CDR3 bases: TGCGCCAGCAGCTTGGGAACAGGGAACACCGGGGAGCTGTTTTTT.

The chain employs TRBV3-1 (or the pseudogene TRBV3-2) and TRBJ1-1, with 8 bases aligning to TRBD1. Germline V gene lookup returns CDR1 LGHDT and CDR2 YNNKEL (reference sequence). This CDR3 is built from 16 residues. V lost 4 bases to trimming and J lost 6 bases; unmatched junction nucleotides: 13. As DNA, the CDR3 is TGTGCCAGCAGCCCCTCCCTCGGACAGGGTCAGGCTGAAGCTTTCTTT. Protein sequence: CASSPSLGQGQAEAFF.

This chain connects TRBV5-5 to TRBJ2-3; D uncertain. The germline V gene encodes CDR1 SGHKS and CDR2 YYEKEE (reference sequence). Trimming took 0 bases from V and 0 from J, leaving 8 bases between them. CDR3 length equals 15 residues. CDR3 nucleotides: TGTGCCAGCAGCTTGGACGGTTCTAGCACAGATACGCAGTATTTT. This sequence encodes CASSLDGSSTDTQYF.

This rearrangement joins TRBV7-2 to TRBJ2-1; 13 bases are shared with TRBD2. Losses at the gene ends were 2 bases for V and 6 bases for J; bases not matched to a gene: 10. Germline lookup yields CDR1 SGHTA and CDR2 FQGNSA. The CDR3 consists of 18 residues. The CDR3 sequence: CASSLLGLAGPGTNEQFF. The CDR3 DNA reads TGTGCCAGCAGCTTACTGGGACTAGCGGGGCCCGGCACCAATGAGCAGTTCTTC. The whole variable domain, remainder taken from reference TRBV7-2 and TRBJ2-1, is GAGVSQSPSNKVTEKGKDVELRCDPISGHTALYWYRQSLGQGLEFLIYFQGNSAPDKSGLPSDRFSAERTGGSVSTLTIQRTQQEDSAVYLCASSLLGLAGPGTNEQFFGPGTRLTVL.

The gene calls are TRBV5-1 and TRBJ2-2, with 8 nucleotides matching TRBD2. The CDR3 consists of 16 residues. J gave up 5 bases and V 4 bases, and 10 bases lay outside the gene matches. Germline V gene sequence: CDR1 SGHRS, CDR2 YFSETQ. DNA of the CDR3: TGCGCCAGCAGCACACCGGGACTAGGGGAAACCGGGGAGCTGTTTTTT. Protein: CASSTPGLGETGELFF.

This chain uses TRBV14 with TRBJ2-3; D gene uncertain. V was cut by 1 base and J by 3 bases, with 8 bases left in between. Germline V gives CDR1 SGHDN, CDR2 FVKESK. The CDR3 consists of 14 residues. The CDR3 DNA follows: TGTGCCAGCAGCCAAGCGAGGAAGACAGATACGCAGTATTTT. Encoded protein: CASSQARKTDTQYF. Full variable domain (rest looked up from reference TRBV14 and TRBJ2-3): EAGVTQFPSHSVIEKGQTVTLRCDPISGHDNLYWYRRVMGKEIKFLLHFVKESKQDESGMPNNRFLAERTGGTYSTLKVQPAELEDSGVYFCASSQARKTDTQYFGPGTRLTVL.

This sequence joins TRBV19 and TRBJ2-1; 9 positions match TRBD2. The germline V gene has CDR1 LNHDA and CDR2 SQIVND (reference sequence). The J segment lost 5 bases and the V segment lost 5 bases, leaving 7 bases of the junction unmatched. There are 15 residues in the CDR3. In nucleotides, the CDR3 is TGTGCCAGTAGTCCCTGGACTAGCGTAAACAATGAGCAGTTCTTC. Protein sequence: CASSPWTSVNNEQFF.

The chain's CDR3 is CASSQSAGYSGNTIYF. Here the CDR3 DNA reads TGTGCCAGCAGCCAATCGGCAGGGTACTCTGGAAACACCATATATTTT. J is TRBJ1-3 and V is TRBV3-1 (or the pseudogene TRBV3-2); possible D gene TRBD1, 5 bases. The V gene lost 2 bases and the J gene lost 0 bases, with 11 bases spanning the gap. Germline V gene data show CDR1 as LGHDT and CDR2 as YNNKEL (reference sequence). The length of the CDR3 is 16 residues.

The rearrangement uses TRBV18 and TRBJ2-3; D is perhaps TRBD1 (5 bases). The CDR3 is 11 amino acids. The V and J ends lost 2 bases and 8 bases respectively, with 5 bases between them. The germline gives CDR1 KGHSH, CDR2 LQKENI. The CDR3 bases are TGTGCCAGCTCACCAGGGGCTACGCAGTATTTT. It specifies CASSPGATQYF.

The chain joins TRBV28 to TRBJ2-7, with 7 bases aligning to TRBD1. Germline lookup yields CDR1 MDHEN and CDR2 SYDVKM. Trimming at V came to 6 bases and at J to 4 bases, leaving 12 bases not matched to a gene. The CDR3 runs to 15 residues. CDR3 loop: CASSSRGTNRYEQYF. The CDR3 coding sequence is TGTGCCAGCAGCTCCAGGGGGACCAATCGTTACGAGCAGTACTTC.

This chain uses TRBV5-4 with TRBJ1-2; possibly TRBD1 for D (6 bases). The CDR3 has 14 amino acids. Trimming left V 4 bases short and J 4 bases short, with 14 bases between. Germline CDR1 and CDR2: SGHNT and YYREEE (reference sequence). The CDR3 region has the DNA TGTGCCAGCAGCCTGGCGGGGACAACCTATGGCTACACCTTC. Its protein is CASSLAGTTYGYTF.

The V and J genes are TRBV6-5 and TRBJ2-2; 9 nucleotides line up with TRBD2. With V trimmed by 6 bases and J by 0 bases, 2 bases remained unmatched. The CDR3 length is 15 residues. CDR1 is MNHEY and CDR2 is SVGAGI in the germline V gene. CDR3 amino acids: CASRRTSANTGELFF. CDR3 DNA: TGTGCCAGCAGACGGACTAGCGCGAACACCGGGGAGCTGTTTTTT.

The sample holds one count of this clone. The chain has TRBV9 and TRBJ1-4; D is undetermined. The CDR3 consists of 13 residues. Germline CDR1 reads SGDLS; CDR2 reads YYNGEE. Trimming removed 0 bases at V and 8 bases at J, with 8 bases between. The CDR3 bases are TGTGCCAGCAGCGTAGGAGGGTTGGAAAAACTGTTTTTT. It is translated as CASSVGGLEKLFF.

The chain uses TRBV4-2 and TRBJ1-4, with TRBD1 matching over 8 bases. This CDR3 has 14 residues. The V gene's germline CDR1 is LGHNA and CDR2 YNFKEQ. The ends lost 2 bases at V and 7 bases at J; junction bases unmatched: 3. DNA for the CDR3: TGTGCCAGCAGCCAATCAGGGGGCGGTGAAAAACTGTTTTTT. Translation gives CASSQSGGGEKLFF.

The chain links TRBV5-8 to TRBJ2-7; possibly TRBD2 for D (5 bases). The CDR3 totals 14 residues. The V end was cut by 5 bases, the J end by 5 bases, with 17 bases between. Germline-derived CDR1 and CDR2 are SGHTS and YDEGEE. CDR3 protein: CASRTSGVSDEQYF. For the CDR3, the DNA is TGTGCCAGCAGAACCTCCGGGGTAAGCGACGAGCAGTACTTC.

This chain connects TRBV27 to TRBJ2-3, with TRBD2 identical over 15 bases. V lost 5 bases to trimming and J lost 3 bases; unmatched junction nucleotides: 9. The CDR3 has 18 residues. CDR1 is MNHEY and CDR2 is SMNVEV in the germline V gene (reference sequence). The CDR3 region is CASSPHGLAGGGTDTQYF. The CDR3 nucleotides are TGTGCCAGCAGTCCACATGGACTAGCGGGGGGGGGAACAGATACGCAGTATTTT.

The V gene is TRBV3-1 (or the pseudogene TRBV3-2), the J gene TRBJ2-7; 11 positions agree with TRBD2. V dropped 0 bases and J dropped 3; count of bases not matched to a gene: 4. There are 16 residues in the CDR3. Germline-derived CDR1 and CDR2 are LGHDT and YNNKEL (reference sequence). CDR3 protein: CASSQDRTSGSYEQYF. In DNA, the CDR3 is TGTGCCAGCAGCCAAGATCGAACTAGCGGGAGCTACGAGCAGTACTTC.

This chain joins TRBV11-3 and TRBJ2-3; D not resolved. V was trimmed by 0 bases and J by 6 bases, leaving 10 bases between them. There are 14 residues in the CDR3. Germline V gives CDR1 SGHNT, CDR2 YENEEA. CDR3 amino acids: CASSLDLSRDTQYF. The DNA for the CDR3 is TGTGCCAGCAGCTTAGATCTTTCGCGTGATACGCAGTATTTT.